The 13 T cell receptor beta chains in this list originate from one sample, sequenced in a study of preoperative IRX-2 immunotherapy in early breast cancer. TCRdb keeps only in-frame clones here, not all; method: immunoSEQ multiplex PCR. The data contain 20,000 to 30,000 clones, around 79% of them seen just once; the ten biggest clones take up around 6.5%. Treatment of the sample: preoperative locoregional IRX-2 cytokine immunotherapy. The sample was lymph node tissue, taken after IRX-2 immunotherapy. These receptors all come from a human donor with breast cancer.

The chain employs TRBV7-8 and TRBJ2-5; TRBD1 aligns across 8 bases. J gave up 5 bases and V 5 bases, and 4 bases lay outside the gene matches. Germline V gene data show CDR1 as SGHVS and CDR2 as FQNEAQ. This CDR3 contains 13 residues. In DNA form, the CDR3 reads TGTGCCAGCAGCCCGGGACAGGCGGAGACCCAGTACTTC. Protein product: CASSPGQAETQYF.

This clone occurred a few times. The V and J genes are TRBV6-8 and TRBJ1-4; the D is unclear. The CDR3 has 18 residues. Germline V gene lookup returns CDR1 MNHGY and CDR2 SAAAGT. Deletions cut 5 bases from V and 0 bases from J, with 19 bases between. CDR3 in DNA: TGTGCCAGCAGTGCCATAGCAAACCCAACAGCAACTAATGAAAAACTGTTTTTT. It encodes CASSAIANPTATNEKLFF.

The chain recombines TRBV14 with TRBJ2-4; tentatively, D is TRBD2 (5 bases). The germline V gene encodes CDR1 SGHDN and CDR2 FVKESK. The length of the CDR3 is 14 residues. V was shortened by 4 bases and J by 6 bases, with 13 bases between the two germline ends. The CDR3: CASSPGVMINIQYF. The CDR3 region has the DNA TGTGCCAGCAGCCCCGGGGTGATGATAAACATTCAGTACTTC.

The V gene is TRBV15, the J gene TRBJ1-1; no definite D call. Germline V gene sequence: CDR1 LNHNV, CDR2 YYDKDF (reference sequence). V lost 4 bases and J lost 4, with 16 bases in between. This CDR3 region has 15 residues. CDR3 DNA: TGTGCCACCAGCATAGACCTCTTCACCTCCACTGAAGCTTTCTTT. This codes for CATSIDLFTSTEAFF. Supplemented by reference TRBV15 and TRBJ1-1, the full variable domain reads DAMVIQNPRYQVTQFGKPVTLSCSQTLNHNVMYWYQQKSSQAPKLLFHYYDKDFNNEADTPDNFQSRRPNTSFCFLDIRSPGLGDTAMYLCATSIDLFTSTEAFFGQGTRLTVV.

The chain has TRBV5-1 and TRBJ2-1, with 10 bases matching TRBD2. The CDR3 contains 17 residues. CDR1 SGHRS and CDR2 YFSETQ come from the germline V gene. Trimming took 7 bases from V and 4 from J; bases not matched to a gene: 14. The DNA of the CDR3 is TGCGCCAGCCTCATACACCCGGTACTAGCGGGATACAATGAGCAGTTCTTC. This sequence encodes CASLIHPVLAGYNEQFF.

CDR3 bases: TGTGCCAGCAGCTTAGATTTAGGGGCCAAAAACATTCAGTACTTC. Its translation: CASSLDLGAKNIQYF. The gene calls are TRBV7-5 and TRBJ2-4. TRBV7-5 is flagged as a pseudogene. CDR3 length: 15 residues.

The rearrangement uses TRBV15 and TRBJ1-1; no definite D call. CDR3 length: 16 amino acids. V was trimmed by 1 base and J by 0 bases, leaving 12 bases between them. Germline CDR1 reads LNHNV; CDR2 reads YYDKDF (reference sequence). CDR3 in DNA: TGTGCCACCAGCAGAGGTGGAAACGATATGAACACTGAAGCTTTCTTT. This codes for CATSRGGNDMNTEAFF.

The chain couples TRBV6-8 to TRBJ1-5; TRBD1 matches at 7 bases. The CDR3 runs 14 residues. J gave up 4 bases and V 10 bases, and 10 bases lay outside the gene matches. Germline-derived CDR1 and CDR2 are MNHGY and SAAAGT. The CDR3 is CAISSGQNNQPQHF. The CDR3 DNA reads as TGTGCCATCAGCTCGGGACAGAATAATCAGCCCCAGCATTTT.

The rearrangement links TRBV6-8 to TRBJ2-7; 14 bases map to TRBD2. V lost 2 bases to trimming and J lost 2 bases; unmatched junction nucleotides: 2. The CDR3 has 16 residues. The germline gives CDR1 MNHGY, CDR2 SAAAGT. CDR3 nucleotide sequence: TGTGCCAGCAGTTACCTGGGACTAGCGGGGGCCTACGAGCAGTACTTC. This sequence encodes CASSYLGLAGAYEQYF.

The chain has TRBV6-7 and TRBJ2-7; D gene unclear. TRBV6-7 carries the ORF label, with uncertain function. The CDR3 is 11 residues long. V lost 6 bases and J 4 bases, leaving 7 bases between the germline ends. CDR3 sequence: CASSQDYEQYF. CDR3 coding DNA: TGTGCCAGCAGCCAGGATTACGAGCAGTACTTC.

This clone is deemed medium-sized. The chain couples TRBV11-3 to TRBJ1-3; D gene uncertain. Trimming cost V 3 bases and J 0 bases, with 9 bases left between them. Germline values: CDR1 SGHNT, CDR2 YENEEA. The CDR3 length is 15 residues. CDR3 nucleotide sequence: TGTGCCAGCAGCTTTCAGACCTACTCTGGAAACACCATATATTTT. It is translated as CASSFQTYSGNTIYF. Drawing the rest from reference TRBV11-3 and TRBJ1-3, the complete variable domain is EAGVVQSPRYKIIEKKQPVAFWCNPISGHNTLYWYLQNLGQGPELLIRYENEEAVDDSQLPKDRFSAERLKGVDSTLKIQPAELGDSAVYLCASSFQTYSGNTIYFGEGSWLTVV.

The genes are TRBV7-6 and TRBJ2-5; no reliable D call. V was pared by 5 bases and J by 2 bases, with 15 bases between. Germline loops: CDR1 SGHVS, CDR2 FNYEAQ. This CDR3 region has 15 residues. CDR3 sequence reads: CASSLGYSIQETQYF. CDR3 nucleotide sequence: TGTGCCAGCAGCCTAGGGTATTCGATTCAAGAGACCCAGTACTTC.

This rearrangement joins TRBV7-1 to TRBJ2-1; no clear D. TRBV7-1 is sorted into the ORF group, with uncertain function. V was trimmed by 8 bases and J by 5 bases, leaving 13 bases between them. The CDR3 length is 13 residues. The CDR3 sequence is CASSRLTHNEQFF. CDR3 in DNA: TGTGCCAGCTCGCGGCTCACCCACAATGAGCAGTTCTTC.